The clone carrying this T cell receptor (beta chain) came up a few times. TCRdb fed the RT-PCR reads into MiXCR, producing one record per CDR3 protein. In the table there are more than 550,000 distinct CDR3 sequences, 13% to 15% of which are singletons. Sequenced material: memory CD4+ T cells from blood. The receptor comes from a female donor in good health, serving as a healthy control.

The DNA for the CDR3 is TGTGCCAGCAGCTGGGGCCGGGCCCACAATCAGCCCCAGCATTTT. It is translated as CASSWGRAHNQPQHF. The chain couples TRBV7-2 to TRBJ1-5; a weak D match, TRBD1 (5 bases). This CDR3 is built from 15 residues. CDR1 SGHTA and CDR2 FQGNSA come from the germline V gene. V dropped 4 bases and J dropped 3 bases, with 13 bases sitting between them. Full variable domain (rest looked up from reference TRBV7-2 and TRBJ1-5): GAGVSQSPSNKVTEKGKDVELRCDPISGHTALYWYRQSLGQGLEFLIYFQGNSAPDKSGLPSDRFSAERTGGSVSTLTIQRTQQEDSAVYLCASSWGRAHNQPQHFGDGTRLSIL.